This record covers a single T cell receptor beta chain. Its binding antigen is unknown. Nothing much larger sits one base from this clone, and base qualities are not available. This entry is derived from a study of somatic mutations in cytotoxic T cells in rheumatoid arthritis (dated by TCRdb to 2015 to 2018). With respect to the entire study: A FACSAria II or Sony SH800 was used to flow-sort some V beta antibody-stained T-cell populations at nearly 100% purity, and TCRB sequencing was also done on sorted V beta1+ cells. The study asked whether expanded CD8+ T-cell clones in newly diagnosed, untreated rheumatoid arthritis carry somatic mutations, and used TCRB deep sequencing to characterize clonality. TCRB deep sequencing covered approximately 64 patients with rheumatoid arthritis along with around 20 healthy controls. Patient and control groups had essentially identical median ages.

Sequencing of TCRB CDR3 was done on genomic DNA with the immunoSEQ assay. Turning to the authors' computational methods: Only productive TCRB rearrangements were included in the analyses. Defining a clone by its unique TCRB CDR3 sequence, the study calculated clonality as a productive clonality index derived from Shannon entropy. Repertoire overlap between two samples was calculated from the template counts of each clone relative to total templates per sample. V-gene usage from TCRB sequencing and V-gene usage measured by flow cytometry were correlated (Spearman r of around 0.6). TCRdb retrieved this table from immuneACCESS and kept in-frame rearrangements only. Not all clones are present; in checked studies, unresolved V genes account for under half, and no reason is known for the remainder. The V and J calls and clone size are taken from that table; D and trimming were inferred from the DNA. The sample contains 20,000 to 25,000 clones, 86% of them found a single time. Jointly, the top ten make up about 19% of the sample.

With a median age of roughly 58 years (range roughly 20-80) and about 51% female, the healthy controls consisted of 20 blood donors whose buffy coats were used. On an AutoMACS, CD4+ and CD8+ cells were isolated via positive magnetic bead selection, and their purity was verified by flow cytometry. Ficoll-Paque PLUS density gradient separation was used to isolate peripheral blood mononuclear cells. Nucleospin Tissue or Tissue XS kits were used to extract DNA from CD4-enriched, CD8-enriched or PBMC samples, and a Qubit 2.0 fluorometer was used for quantification. What the work shows at the level of the full study, not this receptor alone: The antigen targets of the expanded CD8+ clones were unknown, and absence from virus-specific databases did not rule out viral specificity. The slight underrepresentation of TRBV07 in patients was not corrected for multiple comparisons. Healthy controls showed no age-related increase in CD8+ clonality, whereas patients did (Spearman r of about 0.5). Rheumatoid arthritis patients and age-matched healthy controls did not significantly differ in CD8+ T-cell clonality. The largest CD8+ clone made up more than 20% of CD8+ cells in about an eighth of the 65 patients, and blood and synovial fluid shared several identical CD8+ TCRB sequences.

The CDR1 and CDR2 encoded by the germline V gene are MGHRA and YSYEKL. The V and J ends are trimmed by 5 bases and 12 bases, leaving 11 bases between them. Taken from cysteine to phenylalanine, the CDR3 has 11 residues. CDR3 DNA is the only sequence kept; it has 33 bases, read in frame from the first base. The TCR comes from a woman aged 45-65 years in good health. The chain is encoded by TRBV4-1 joined to TRBJ1-5; a weak D assignment points to TRBD1 (5 bases agree). The material sequenced was CD8+ T cells sorted from blood. The DNA sequence is as follows: TGCGCCAGCAGCTCCGGGGGATACCAGCATTTT. This gives the protein CASSSGGYQHF.